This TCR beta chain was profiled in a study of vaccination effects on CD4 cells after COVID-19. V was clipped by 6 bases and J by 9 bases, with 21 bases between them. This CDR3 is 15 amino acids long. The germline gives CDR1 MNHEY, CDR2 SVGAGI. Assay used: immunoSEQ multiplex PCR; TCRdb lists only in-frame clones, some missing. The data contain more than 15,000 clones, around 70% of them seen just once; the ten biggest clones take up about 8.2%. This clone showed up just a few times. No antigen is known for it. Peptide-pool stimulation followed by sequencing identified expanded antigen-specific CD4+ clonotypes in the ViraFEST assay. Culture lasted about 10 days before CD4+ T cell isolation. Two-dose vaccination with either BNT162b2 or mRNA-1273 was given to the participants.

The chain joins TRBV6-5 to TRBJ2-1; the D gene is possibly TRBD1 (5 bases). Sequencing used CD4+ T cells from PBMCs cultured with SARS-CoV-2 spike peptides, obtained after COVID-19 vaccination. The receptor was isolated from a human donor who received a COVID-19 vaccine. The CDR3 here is CASSPDIIPPSEQFF. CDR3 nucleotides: TGTGCCAGCAGCCCGGACATCATCCCCCCCTCTGAGCAGTTCTTC.